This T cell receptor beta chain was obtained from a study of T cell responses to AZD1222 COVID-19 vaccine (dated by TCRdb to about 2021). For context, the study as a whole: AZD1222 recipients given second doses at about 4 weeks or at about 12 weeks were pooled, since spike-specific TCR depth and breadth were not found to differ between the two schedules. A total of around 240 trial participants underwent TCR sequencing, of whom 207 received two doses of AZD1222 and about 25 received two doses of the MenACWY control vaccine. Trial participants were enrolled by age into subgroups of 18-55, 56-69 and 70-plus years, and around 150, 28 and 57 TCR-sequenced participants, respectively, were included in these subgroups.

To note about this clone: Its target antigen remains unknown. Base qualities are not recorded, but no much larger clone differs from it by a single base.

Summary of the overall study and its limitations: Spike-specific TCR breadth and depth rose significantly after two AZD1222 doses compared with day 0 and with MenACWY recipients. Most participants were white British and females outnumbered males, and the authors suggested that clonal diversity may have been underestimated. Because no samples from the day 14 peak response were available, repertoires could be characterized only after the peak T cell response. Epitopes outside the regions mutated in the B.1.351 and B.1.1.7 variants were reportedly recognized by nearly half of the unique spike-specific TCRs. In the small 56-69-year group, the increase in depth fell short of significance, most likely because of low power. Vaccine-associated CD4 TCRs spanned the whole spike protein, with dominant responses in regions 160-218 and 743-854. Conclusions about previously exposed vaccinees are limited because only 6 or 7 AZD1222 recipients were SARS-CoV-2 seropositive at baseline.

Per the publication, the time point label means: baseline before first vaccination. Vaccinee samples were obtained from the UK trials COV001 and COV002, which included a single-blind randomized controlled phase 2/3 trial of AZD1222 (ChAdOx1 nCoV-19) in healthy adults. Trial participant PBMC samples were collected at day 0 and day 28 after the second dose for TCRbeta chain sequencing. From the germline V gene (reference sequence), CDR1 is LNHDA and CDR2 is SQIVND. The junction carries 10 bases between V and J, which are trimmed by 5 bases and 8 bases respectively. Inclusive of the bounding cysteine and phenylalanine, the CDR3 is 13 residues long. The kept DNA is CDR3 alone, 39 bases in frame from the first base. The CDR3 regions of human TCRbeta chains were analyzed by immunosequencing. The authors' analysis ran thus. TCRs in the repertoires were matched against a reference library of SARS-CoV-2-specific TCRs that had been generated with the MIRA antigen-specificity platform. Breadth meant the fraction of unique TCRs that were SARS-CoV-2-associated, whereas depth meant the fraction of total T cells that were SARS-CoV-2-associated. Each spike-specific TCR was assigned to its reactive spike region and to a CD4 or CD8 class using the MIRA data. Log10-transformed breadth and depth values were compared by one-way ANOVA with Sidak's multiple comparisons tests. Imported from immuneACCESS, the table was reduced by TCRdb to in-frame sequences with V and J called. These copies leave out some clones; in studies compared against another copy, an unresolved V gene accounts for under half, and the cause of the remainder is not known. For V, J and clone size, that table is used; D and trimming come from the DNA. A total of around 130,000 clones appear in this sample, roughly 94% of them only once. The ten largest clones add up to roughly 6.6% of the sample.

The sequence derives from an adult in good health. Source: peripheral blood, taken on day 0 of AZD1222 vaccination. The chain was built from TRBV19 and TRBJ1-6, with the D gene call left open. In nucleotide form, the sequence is TGTGCCAGTAGTTCGGACGATGATTCACCCCTCCACTTT. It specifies CASSSDDDSPLHF.